This T cell receptor (beta chain) emerged from a study of control samples from healthy donors and cancer patients. Libraries were prepared by immunoSEQ multiplex PCR; TCRdb keeps only in-frame clonotypes and omits some of them. The sample totals roughly 190,000 clones. CDR3 size: 15 residues. The material sequenced was blood. The origin of this receptor is a woman aged 25 to 39 in good health. The chain has TRBV12-2 and TRBJ2-5; the DNA was not used to check the table's D call, TRBD2. TRBV12-2 is designated a pseudogene. As DNA, the CDR3 is TGTGCAAGTTTAGGCCCAGTTAGGAGGGCAGAGACCCAGTACTTC. It is translated as CASLGPVRRAETQYF.